This T cell receptor beta chain stems from a study of cytomegalovirus exposure and HLA in healthy donors. The V gene end was trimmed by 5 bases and the J gene end by 1 base; junction bases not matched to a gene: 5. The germline CDR1 and CDR2 sequences are SGHTA and FQGTGA. The CDR3 runs 15 residues. At collection, donors were nominally healthy, but unrecorded immune exposures were probable. Primers included in the PCR were 60 Vbeta and 13 Jbeta primers. The method was immunoSEQ multiplex PCR; TCRdb's version includes in-frame clones alone and lacks a portion of them. The sample lists fewer than 200,000 clones, about 82% occurring once. The study, taken as a whole, reports: The authors confirmed in vitro that a few CMV-associated chains were specific for CMV antigens. A prior analysis recorded that most TCR beta V segments were productive about 87% or about 30% of the time.

As for this clone: The antigen remains unidentified.

The chain employs TRBV7-3 and TRBJ2-3, with TRBD2 matching over 8 bases. The sequence came from a woman younger than 35 in good health and CMV-seronegative. Sequencing was performed on PBMCs. CDR3 sequence reads: CASSPSGFGTDTQYF. The DNA of the CDR3 is TGTGCCAGCAGCCCTAGCGGGTTCGGCACAGATACGCAGTATTTT.